Below, 12 T cell receptor beta chains from the same sample are listed, as sequenced in a study of blood T cell repertoires in COVID-19. Profiled with immunoSEQ multiplex PCR; TCRdb holds only in-frame clones, not every one. The sample includes some 180,000 clones, approximately 89% of them seen just once. Sequencing was done on a sample of peripheral blood. The source is a woman in her fifties or sixties with acute or convalescent COVID-19.

The V gene is TRBV24-1, the J gene TRBJ2-1; 16 bases map to TRBD2. CDR3 length: 18 amino acids. CDR1 KGHDR and CDR2 SFDVKD come from the germline V gene. The J segment lost 7 bases and the V segment lost 4 bases, leaving 9 bases of the junction unmatched. The CDR3 DNA reads as TGTGCCACCAGTGACTCCGGGACTAGCGGGAGGGCCTTGAATGAGCAGTTCTTC. Residues: CATSDSGTSGRALNEQFF.

The chain combines TRBV5-1 with TRBJ2-5; D uncertain. V was shortened by 4 bases and J by 0 bases, with 4 bases between the two germline ends. The CDR3 has 12 residues. The germline V gene has CDR1 SGHRS and CDR2 YFSETQ. The CDR3 DNA reads as TGCGCCAGCAGCCAAAACCAAGAGACCCAGTACTTC. It translates to CASSQNQETQYF.

The chain has TRBV19 and TRBJ2-1; TRBD2 matches at 8 bases. The germline CDR1 and CDR2 sequences are LNHDA and SQIVND (reference sequence). V gave up 3 bases and J gave up 10 bases; unmatched junction bases: 8. The CDR3 length is 14 residues. The CDR3 spells CASSMSPGLDEQFF. The CDR3 DNA sequence: TGTGCCAGTAGTATGTCTCCGGGACTAGACGAGCAGTTCTTC.

The rearrangement links TRBV4-1 to TRBJ1-5, with D possibly being TRBD1 (6 bases). Germline V gene lookup returns CDR1 MGHRA and CDR2 YSYEKL. CDR3 size: 18 residues. V shed 3 bases and J shed 4 bases, with 22 bases lying between them. The DNA for the CDR3 is TGCGCCAGCAGCCAGGCGTCCAGGGGATCAAGGGAGAATCAGCCCCAGCATTTT. It yields the protein CASSQASRGSRENQPQHF.

V and J are TRBV11-2 and TRBJ2-7; D is perhaps TRBD2 (5 bases). The germline V gene has CDR1 SGHAT and CDR2 FQNNGV. V was shortened by 1 base and J by 0 bases, with 16 bases between the two germline ends. The CDR3 covers 17 residues. The CDR3 sequence is CASSLGESGFPSYEQYV. As DNA, the CDR3 is TGTGCCAGCAGCTTAGGGGAGTCCGGCTTTCCCTCCTACGAGCAGTACGTC.

The chain is built from TRBV7-9 and TRBJ2-2; weak D call: TRBD2 (5 bases). Germline values: CDR1 SEHNR, CDR2 FQNEAQ (reference sequence). This CDR3 region has 14 residues. Trimming took 5 bases from V and 5 from J, leaving 12 bases between them. CDR3 sequence: CASSPGIETGELFF. CDR3 nucleotide sequence: TGTGCCAGCAGCCCCGGGATCGAGACCGGGGAGCTGTTTTTT.

The chain combines TRBV19 with TRBJ1-2, with TRBD1 identical over 7 bases. The CDR3 has 16 amino acids. Trimming removed 4 bases from V and 1 base from J; junction bases left unmatched: 9. The germline CDR1 and CDR2 sequences are LNHDA and SQIVND (reference sequence). The CDR3 sequence is CASSTRTGADNYGYTF. The DNA for the CDR3 is TGTGCCAGTAGTACACGGACAGGAGCGGATAACTATGGCTACACCTTC.

This chain connects TRBV7-9 to TRBJ1-1, with 8 bases lining up with TRBD1. Germline assignment: CDR1 SEHNR and CDR2 FQNEAQ (reference sequence). After removal of 5 bases from V and 1 base from J, the junction contained 6 bases not matched to a gene. This CDR3 has 15 amino acids. The CDR3 loop reads CASSVPGTGNTEAFF. The CDR3 nucleotides read TGTGCCAGCAGCGTCCCGGGGACAGGGAACACTGAAGCTTTCTTT.

This clone was detected once. The rearrangement joins TRBV9 to TRBJ2-5; the match to TRBD1 covers 9 bases. Per the germline V gene, CDR1 is SGDLS and CDR2 is YYNGEE. This CDR3 region has 14 residues. The V segment lost 1 base and the J segment 5 bases; nucleotides outside the gene matches: 3. The CDR3 protein is CASSVTGGLETQYF. The CDR3 DNA follows: TGTGCCAGCAGCGTAACAGGGGGCTTGGAGACCCAGTACTTC.

This clone was recorded once. J is TRBJ1-1 and V is TRBV30; D perhaps matches TRBD1 (5 bases). The CDR3 covers 13 residues. V gave up 5 bases and J gave up 5 bases, with 15 bases separating them. Germline V gene data show CDR1 as GTSNPN and CDR2 as SVGIG (reference sequence). DNA of the CDR3: TGTGCCTGGGACCGGACCGGGGGAACTGAAGCTTTCTTT. Its translation: CAWDRTGGTEAFF.

The V gene is TRBV6-5, the J gene TRBJ1-1; weak D call: TRBD1 (5 bases). V lost 4 bases to trimming and J lost 0 bases, with 12 bases between them. CDR3 length equals 15 residues. Germline CDR1 is MNHEY and CDR2 is SVGAGI. The CDR3 here is CASSSPGGVNTEAFF. The CDR3 bases are TGTGCCAGCAGTTCCCCTGGGGGGGTGAACACTGAAGCTTTCTTT.

This chain links TRBV10-3 with TRBJ2-1; 10 bases are a match to TRBD2. With V trimmed by 3 bases and J by 8 bases, 4 bases remained unmatched. CDR1 is ENHRY and CDR2 is SYGVKD in the germline V gene. The CDR3 covers 14 residues. Written as DNA, the CDR3 is TGTGCCATCAGTGACCTAGCGGGAGTGGATGAGCAGTTCTTC. This codes for CAISDLAGVDEQFF.